This is a list of T cell receptor beta chains from one sample in a study of cytomegalovirus exposure and HLA in healthy donors. Clones were sequenced by immunoSEQ multiplex PCR, and TCRdb holds only the in-frame ones, with some missing. The sample lists some 220,000 clones, about 93% occurring once. Source material: PBMCs. These receptors were collected from a woman aged 18-30 years in good health and CMV-seronegative. Each CDR3 is given with its conserved first and last residue. Each record gives: clone size, J gene, D gene, V gene, CDR3 protein, CDR3 DNA. A D gene is named only where the DNA matches it firmly. A clone size is listed for some rows: how often the clone was seen (once, few, many), or a class if it is expanded.

>once|TRBJ2-2|NA|TRBV2
CASSGQHTGELFF
TGTGCCAGCAGTGGACAGCACACCGGGGAGCTGTTTTTT
>once|TRBJ2-1|TRBD1|TRBV4-1
CASSQDDRASYNEQFF
TGCGCCAGCAGCCAAGACGACAGGGCCTCCTACAATGAGCAGTTCTTC
>NA|TRBJ1-2|NA|TRBV11-2
CASSLTTGFNYGYTF
TGTGCCAGCAGCCTTACCACAGGGTTCAACTATGGCTACACCTTC
>few|TRBJ2-5|NA|TRBV5-6
CASSLVGGQETQYF
TGTGCCAGCAGCTTGGTGGGGGGCCAAGAGACCCAGTACTTC
>NA|TRBJ2-1|TRBD2|TRBV19
CATGPGLAGVRREQFF
TGTGCCACTGGCCCCGGACTAGCGGGAGTTCGGCGTGAGCAGTTCTTC
>NA|TRBJ2-7|TRBD1|TRBV7-3
CANSPDRAAYEQYF
TGTGCCAACAGCCCGGACAGGGCCGCCTACGAGCAGTACTTC
>NA|TRBJ2-3|NA|TRBV6-4
CASGPGSSTDTQYF
TGTGCCAGCGGGCCGGGGTCTAGCACAGATACGCAGTATTTT
>NA|TRBJ2-1|TRBD2|TRBV29-1
CSVGLSGNGEQFF
TGCAGCGTGGGACTTAGCGGGAATGGTGAGCAGTTCTTC
>NA|TRBJ2-7|NA|TRBV11-2
CASRAIRWAYYEQYF
TGTGCCAGCAGGGCGATCAGGTGGGCTTATTACGAGCAGTACTTC
>NA|TRBJ2-2|NA|TRBV2
CASLWDSDTGELFF
TGTGCCAGCCTCTGGGACTCCGACACCGGGGAGCTGTTTTTT
>once|TRBJ2-2|NA|TRBV9
CASSVLGRNTGELFF
TGTGCCAGCAGCGTATTAGGGAGGAACACCGGGGAGCTGTTTTTT
>NA|TRBJ1-2|TRBD1|TRBV5-5
CASSLAVTGVELHGYTF
TGTGCCAGCAGCTTGGCCGTTACAGGGGTAGAACTTCATGGCTACACCTTC
>NA|TRBJ2-2|TRBD2|TRBV6-4
CASSSSREGAGELFF
TGTGCCAGCAGTTCGTCGCGGGAGGGGGCCGGGGAGCTGTTTTTT
>NA|TRBJ2-2|TRBD2|TRBV25-1
CASSASSGSYAGELFF
TGTGCCAGCAGTGCGAGCAGCGGGAGCTATGCCGGGGAGCTGTTTTTT
>NA|TRBJ1-5|NA|TRBV5-1
CASSWGGPSDNQPQHF
TGCGCCAGCAGCTGGGGGGGGCCGAGTGACAATCAGCCCCAGCATTTT
>NA|TRBJ1-1|NA|TRBV28
CASTPGGPRHTEAFF
TGTGCCAGCACCCCTGGGGGCCCCCGCCACACTGAAGCTTTCTTT
>NA|TRBJ1-1|TRBD1|TRBV19
CASSIDRGVTEAFF
TGTGCCAGTAGTATCGACAGGGGGGTTACTGAAGCTTTCTTT
>NA|TRBJ1-4|NA|TRBV7-9
CASSIGTDEKLFF
TGTGCCAGCAGCATCGGGACTGATGAAAAACTGTTTTTT
>once|TRBJ2-7|TRBD2|TRBV15
CATSRLVGTNEQYF
TGTGCCACCAGCAGGCTGGTCGGGACTAACGAGCAGTACTTC
>once|TRBJ1-2|TRBD1|TRBV28
CASSFRTGGPCAF
TGTGCCAGCAGTTTTAGGACAGGGGGCCCCTGCGCCTTC
>NA|TRBJ1-1|TRBD1|TRBV19
CASSMIRGQEAFF
TGTGCCAGTAGTATGATCAGGGGGCAAGAAGCTTTCTTT
>once|TRBJ1-5|TRBD1|TRBV6-5
CASRTRQGHQPQHF
TGTGCCAGCAGAACCCGACAGGGACATCAGCCCCAGCATTTT
>NA|TRBJ1-2|NA|TRBV4-1
CASSQVLGAVSYTF
TGCGCCAGCAGCCAAGTCTTGGGGGCGGTTAGCTACACCTTC
>many|TRBJ2-7|NA|TRBV6-1
CASRPGLHEQYF
TGTGCCAGCCGCCCGGGACTCCACGAGCAGTACTTC
>NA|TRBJ1-1|NA|TRBV23-1
CASSRQAEGAFF
TGCGCCAGCAGTCGCCAGGCCGAAGGAGCTTTCTTT
>NA|TRBJ2-1|TRBD2|TRBV7-2
CASTPGGLAGVNEQFF
TGTGCCAGCACCCCGGGGGGACTAGCGGGAGTTAATGAGCAGTTCTTC
>NA|TRBJ1-4|NA|TRBV27
CASSKHGDGEEKLFF
TGTGCCAGCAGTAAACATGGAGACGGTGAAGAAAAACTGTTTTTT
>NA|TRBJ2-7|NA|TRBV20-1
CSANTGRGQYF
TGCAGTGCCAACACAGGGCGCGGGCAGTACTTC
>NA|TRBJ2-3|NA|TRBV21-1
CASSSDWGLAATDTQYF
TGTGCCAGCAGCTCCGACTGGGGACTAGCTGCTACAGATACGCAGTATTTT
>NA|TRBJ2-5|TRBD1|TRBV18
CASSPGTALPQETQYF
TGTGCCAGCTCACCAGGGACAGCCCTACCCCAAGAGACCCAGTACTTC
>NA|TRBJ2-2|TRBD1|TRBV5-4
CASSFGQGTLMAGELFF
TGTGCCAGCAGCTTTGGACAGGGAACATTGATGGCCGGGGAGCTGTTTTTT
>NA|TRBJ1-5|NA|TRBV11-2
CASSLREPQHF
TGTGCCAGCAGCTTGAGGGAGCCCCAGCATTTT
>NA|TRBJ2-7|NA|TRBV2
CASSGEAGPREQYF
TGTGCCAGCAGTGGCGAAGCGGGTCCTAGGGAGCAGTACTTC
>NA|TRBJ1-1|NA|TRBV18
CASSPPNSFPNTEAFF
TGTGCCAGCTCACCACCGAACAGTTTTCCGAACACTGAAGCTTTCTTT
>NA|TRBJ2-2|NA|TRBV11-2
CASSTPRRGPHTGELFF
TGTGCCAGCAGTACCCCCCGAAGGGGCCCCCACACCGGGGAGCTGTTTTTT
>NA|TRBJ2-7|TRBD2|TRBV10-3
CAINGGRDYEQYF
TGTGCCATCAATGGCGGGAGAGATTACGAGCAGTACTTC
>NA|TRBJ2-5|TRBD1|TRBV30
CAWVTGGTGETQYF
TGTGCCTGGGTAACAGGGGGAACGGGAGAGACCCAGTACTTC
>NA|TRBJ2-1|NA|TRBV5-1
CASFRVQGNEQFF
TGCGCCAGCTTTAGGGTCCAGGGAAATGAGCAGTTCTTC
>NA|TRBJ2-7|TRBD2|TRBV19
CASSMGTSGRAYEQYF
TGTGCCAGTAGTATGGGTACTAGCGGGAGGGCCTACGAGCAGTACTTC
>NA|TRBJ1-6|NA|TRBV28
CASSFLQAGSPLHF
TGTGCCAGCAGTTTTTTACAGGCTGGGTCACCCCTCCACTTT
>NA|TRBJ2-7|TRBD2|TRBV4-2
CASSQESALAASYEQYF
TGTGCCAGCAGCCAAGAATCGGCCCTAGCGGCCTCCTACGAGCAGTACTTC
>NA|TRBJ2-3|NA|TRBV5-1
CASSLGKGGTDTQYF
TGCGCCAGCAGCTTGGGAAAGGGAGGCACAGATACGCAGTATTTT
>NA|TRBJ1-4|TRBD1|TRBV29-1
CSVLPPGQNEKLFF
TGCAGCGTTCTACCACCGGGACAGAATGAAAAACTGTTTTTT
>NA|TRBJ2-5|TRBD1|TRBV7-9
CASSVRDRPETQYF
TGTGCCAGCAGCGTAAGGGACAGACCAGAGACCCAGTACTTC
>NA|TRBJ2-1|NA|TRBV30
CAWSLDRQDEQFF
TGTGCCTGGAGCTTGGACAGACAGGATGAGCAGTTCTTC
>NA|TRBJ2-7|TRBD2|TRBV7-9
CASSLAGAGALLYEQYF
TGTGCCAGCAGCTTAGCGGGAGCGGGGGCTCTCCTTTACGAGCAGTACTTC
>NA|TRBJ1-4|TRBD1|TRBV27
CASRGQGDNEKLFF
TGTGCCAGCAGGGGACAGGGCGACAATGAAAAACTGTTTTTT
>NA|TRBJ1-2|NA|TRBV5-1
CASSLAFRDQGGYTF
TGCGCCAGCAGCTTGGCCTTCAGGGATCAGGGCGGCTACACCTTC
>NA|TRBJ2-1|TRBD2|TRBV9
CASSVVGTRRDNEQFF
TGTGCCAGCAGCGTAGTCGGGACTAGGAGAGACAATGAGCAGTTCTTC
>NA|TRBJ2-5|NA|TRBV7-6
CASQAEGWETQYF
TGTGCCAGCCAAGCGGAGGGCTGGGAGACCCAGTACTTC
>NA|TRBJ2-5|NA|TRBV29-1
CSVERLEALETQYF
TGCAGCGTTGAACGTCTAGAGGCTTTGGAGACCCAGTACTTC
>NA|TRBJ1-1|TRBD1|TRBV27
CASSIHRGRGNTEAFF
TGTGCCAGCAGTATACACAGGGGGCGCGGGAACACTGAAGCTTTCTTT
>NA|TRBJ2-7|NA|TRBV7-2
CASSLGPAGYYEQYF
TGTGCCAGCAGCTTAGGCCCGGCGGGGTACTACGAGCAGTACTTC
>NA|TRBJ2-5|TRBD2|TRBV5-1
CASSSRPAGEYQETQYF
TGCGCCAGCAGCTCCCGACCCGCGGGGGAGTACCAAGAGACCCAGTACTTC
>few|TRBJ2-1|TRBD2|TRBV11-3
CASSQGLAGDEQFF
TGTGCCAGCAGCCAGGGACTAGCGGGAGATGAGCAGTTCTTC